Below are 24 T cell receptor beta chains sequenced from a single sample in a study of blood T cell repertoires in COVID-19. Sequencing used immunoSEQ multiplex PCR; TCRdb keeps in-frame clones, though not all of them. The repertoire consists of tens of thousands of clones, with roughly 82% occurring once and the leading ten covering roughly 41%. Sequencing was performed on peripheral blood. These receptors were collected from a human donor in a cohort sampled during active COVID-19.

The chain has TRBV15 and TRBJ1-2, with a weak D call TRBD1 (5 bases). The germline CDR1 and CDR2 sequences are LNHNV and YYDKDF (reference sequence). The length of the CDR3 is 14 residues. V was cut by 0 bases and J by 2 bases, with 7 bases left in between. CDR3 region: CATSREYRNYGYTF. The CDR3 coding sequence is TGTGCCACCAGCAGAGAATACAGGAACTATGGCTACACCTTC.

This clone was recorded once. The chain employs TRBV19 and TRBJ1-4; no firm D call. V was shortened by 2 bases and J by 3 bases, with 13 bases between the two germline ends. This CDR3 region has 16 residues. In germline, CDR1 is LNHDA, CDR2 SQIVND (reference sequence). The CDR3 DNA follows: TGTGCCAGTAGTATACCTGACTCGGCCGCTAATGAAAAACTGTTTTTT. Protein: CASSIPDSAANEKLFF.

The rearrangement joins TRBV29-1 to TRBJ1-2, with D hard to call. CDR1 is SQVTM, CDR2 ANQGSEA, per germline. The CDR3 totals 12 residues. The V end was cut by 3 bases, the J end by 9 bases, with 14 bases between. The DNA for the CDR3 is TGCAGCGTTGATTGGAGCCATCTAAGCTACACCTTC. As protein: CSVDWSHLSYTF.

This chain uses TRBV5-1 with TRBJ1-2; D may be TRBD1 (6 bases). The germline V and J ends were trimmed by 2 bases and 2 bases, with 13 bases remaining between them. Germline loops: CDR1 SGHRS, CDR2 YFSETQ. CDR3 size: 15 residues. CDR3 region: CASSFRGHRNYGYTF. CDR3 DNA: TGCGCCAGCAGCTTCCGGGGACATCGGAACTATGGCTACACCTTC.

This clone occurred a few times. This rearrangement joins TRBV28 to TRBJ1-2; TRBD1 agrees at 7 bases. This CDR3 spans 12 amino acids. In germline, CDR1 is MDHEN, CDR2 SYDVKM. The J segment lost 7 bases and the V segment lost 2 bases, leaving 1 base of the junction unmatched. CDR3: CASSLGDSGYTF. In DNA, the CDR3 is TGTGCCAGCAGTTTAGGGGACAGTGGCTACACCTTC.

The rearrangement uses TRBV15 and TRBJ1-4, with 8 bases lining up with TRBD1. This CDR3 comprises 14 residues. The V gene end was trimmed by 8 bases and the J gene end by 4 bases; junction bases not matched to a gene: 6. The germline gives CDR1 LNHNV, CDR2 YYDKDF (reference sequence). CDR3 in DNA: TGTGCCACCGGACGGACAGGGCTTAATGAAAAACTGTTTTTT. Translation gives CATGRTGLNEKLFF.

The sample holds one count of this clone. The genes are TRBV3-1 (or the pseudogene TRBV3-2) and TRBJ2-1; D is possibly TRBD2 (5 bases). Germline values: CDR1 LGHDT, CDR2 YNNKEL (reference sequence). V lost 3 bases and J 2 bases, leaving 8 bases between the germline ends. The CDR3 is made up of 14 amino acids. The CDR3 loop is CASSHLGAYNEQFF. In DNA form, the CDR3 reads TGTGCCAGCAGCCACCTCGGGGCCTACAATGAGCAGTTCTTC.

The gene calls are TRBV6-2 or TRBV6-3 and TRBJ2-1; 16 bases are a match to TRBD2. The ends lost 2 bases at V and 10 bases at J; junction bases unmatched: 5. The CDR3 covers 16 residues. Germline-derived CDR1 and CDR2 are MNHEY and SVGEGT. The CDR3 nucleotides are TGTGCCAGCAGTTACCCCGGGACTAGCGGGGGGGCCGAGCAGTTCTTC. This translates into CASSYPGTSGGAEQFF.

This clone was seen more than once but under ten times. The chain employs TRBV6-1 and TRBJ1-5, with D possibly TRBD1 on 5 matching bases. V lost 2 bases and J 1 base, leaving 12 bases between the germline ends. Germline V CDR1 and CDR2: MNHNS, SASEGT. The CDR3 extends over 16 amino acids. As DNA, the CDR3 is TGTGCCAGCAGTGAAACGCAGGGCCTCAGCAATCAGCCCCAGCATTTT. The encoded protein is CASSETQGLSNQPQHF.

The genes are TRBV27 and TRBJ2-5; possible D gene TRBD1, 5 bases. This CDR3 is 14 amino acids long. Deletions cut 6 bases from V and 5 bases from J, with 16 bases between. Germline-derived CDR1 and CDR2 are MNHEY and SMNVEV (reference sequence). CDR3 in DNA: TGTGCCAGCAGCCCAGGACATCCCGGGGAGACCCAGTACTTC. Translated: CASSPGHPGETQYF.

The genes are TRBV6-2 or TRBV6-3 and TRBJ2-7; no definite D call. Trimming left V 6 bases short and J 2 bases short, with 11 bases between. Germline CDR1 reads MNHEY; CDR2 reads SVGEGT. The CDR3 extends over 13 amino acids. The CDR3 sequence: CASSPNRAYEQYF. The CDR3 nucleotides read TGTGCCAGCAGCCCCAACCGGGCCTACGAGCAGTACTTC.

The genes are TRBV10-2 and TRBJ1-3; D remains ambiguous. Trimming removed 2 bases at V and 0 bases at J, with 5 bases between. CDR1 and CDR2 (germline): WSHSY, SAAADI. The CDR3 is made up of 14 amino acids. The CDR3 coding sequence is TGCGCCAGCAGTGAGGTATACTCTGGAAACACCATATATTTT. This encodes CASSEVYSGNTIYF.

The J gene is TRBJ1-6, the V gene TRBV9; 9 positions match TRBD1. The V and J ends lost 4 bases and 11 bases, in that order; junction bases with no gene match: 7. The CDR3 extends over 14 amino acids. Germline CDR1 and CDR2: SGDLS and YYNGEE. CDR3 sequence: CASSSQTGGTPLHF. The CDR3 DNA reads TGTGCCAGCAGCTCCCAGACAGGGGGGACACCCCTCCACTTT.

This clone was detected once. The chain links TRBV3-1 (or the pseudogene TRBV3-2) to TRBJ1-4; tentatively, D is TRBD1 (6 bases). With 5 bases removed from V and 7 bases from J, the gap between germline ends came to 17 bases. CDR1 is LGHDT, CDR2 YNNKEL, per germline (reference sequence). The CDR3 totals 15 residues. The CDR3 nucleotides are TGTGCCAGCAGCACTCGGAAGTCACAGGGTGAAAAACTGTTTTTT. Protein sequence: CASSTRKSQGEKLFF.

The count of this clone is one. The genes are TRBV6-5 and TRBJ2-1; 8 bases agree with TRBD1. The V and J ends lost 8 bases and 4 bases, in that order; junction bases with no gene match: 7. This CDR3 contains 14 residues. Per the germline V gene, CDR1 is MNHEY and CDR2 is SVGAGI. CDR3 residues: CASCLQGAYNEQFF. The CDR3 DNA reads as TGTGCCAGCTGTTTGCAGGGGGCATACAATGAGCAGTTCTTC.

The rearrangement links TRBV6-1 to TRBJ1-2, with TRBD1 matching over 8 bases. Germline assignment: CDR1 MNHNS and CDR2 SASEGT. This CDR3 has 12 amino acids. Trimming at V came to 5 bases and at J to 8 bases, leaving 4 bases not matched to a gene. The CDR3 reads CASSQTGDGYTF. The CDR3 region has the DNA TGTGCCAGCAGTCAGACAGGGGACGGCTACACCTTC.

V gene TRBV7-9 combines with J gene TRBJ2-1; 9 bases are shared with TRBD1. The CDR3 totals 13 residues. Germline V gives CDR1 SEHNR, CDR2 FQNEAQ (reference sequence). V lost 3 bases to trimming and J lost 14 bases; unmatched junction nucleotides: 8. CDR3 nucleotide sequence: TGTGCCAGCAGCTTCTCCGGGACAGGGTTTAAGTTCTTC. Translation gives CASSFSGTGFKFF.

The V call is TRBV18, the J call TRBJ1-1; 7 bases match TRBD1. The CDR3 has 14 amino acids. CDR1 and CDR2 (germline): KGHSH, LQKENI. V trimming: 6 bases; J trimming: 2 bases; junction bases outside the gene matches: 6. The CDR3 sequence: CASSLDRANTEAFF. For the CDR3, the DNA is TGTGCCAGCTCCCTTGACAGGGCTAACACTGAAGCTTTCTTT.

CDR3: CASSSTRVVETQYF. CDR3 sequence (DNA): TGTGCCAGCAGCTCGACTCGGGTAGTAGAGACCCAGTACTTC. This chain links TRBV27 with TRBJ2-5; no definite D call. The CDR3 is made up of 14 amino acids. Trimming shortened V by 6 bases and J by 4 bases, and 15 bases separated the two germline ends. From germline, CDR1 is MNHEY and CDR2 SMNVEV (reference sequence).

V and J are TRBV6-1 and TRBJ2-1, with D uncertain. V shed 2 bases and J shed 12 bases, with 20 bases lying between them. This CDR3 comprises 15 residues. Germline V gene lookup returns CDR1 MNHNS and CDR2 SASEGT. CDR3 nucleotides: TGTGCCAGCAGTGAATCTACTTTTGGGCTTAGTGGGCAGTTCTTC. Residues: CASSESTFGLSGQFF.

The J gene is TRBJ2-3, the V gene TRBV5-1, with a weak D call TRBD1 (6 bases). Trimming cost V 0 bases and J 2 bases, with 7 bases left between them. This CDR3 is built from 14 residues. Germline CDR1 and CDR2: SGHRS and YFSETQ. The CDR3 DNA reads as TGCGCCAGCAGCTTGGCAGGGGCCACAGATACGCAGTATTTT. It encodes CASSLAGATDTQYF.

The chain recombines TRBV15 with TRBJ1-6; TRBD1 might be the D (5 bases). With 8 bases removed from V and 7 bases from J, the gap between germline ends came to 15 bases. Germline V gene data show CDR1 as LNHNV and CDR2 as YYDKDF (reference sequence). This CDR3 contains 14 residues. The DNA for the CDR3 is TGTGCCACCTCGAAACAGGAATTAAATTCACCCCTCCACTTT. Translation: CATSKQELNSPLHF.

This clone was seen only once. CDR3 amino acids: CASRQGSNQPQHF. The CDR3 nucleotides are TGTGCCAGCAGGCAGGGTAGCAATCAGCCCCAGCATTTT. The chain joins TRBV12-3 or TRBV12-4 to TRBJ1-5; D perhaps matches TRBD1 (5 bases). The V gene lost 6 bases and the J gene lost 0 bases, with 6 bases spanning the gap. The CDR3 length is 13 residues.

This chain uses TRBV27 with TRBJ2-3; possibly TRBD2 for D (5 bases). V was cut by 5 bases and J by 4 bases, with 13 bases left in between. This CDR3 has 14 residues. From germline, CDR1 is MNHEY and CDR2 SMNVEV (reference sequence). CDR3 DNA sequence: TGTGCCAGCAGTCATGGACTCACCCCAGATACGCAGTATTTT. Translation: CASSHGLTPDTQYF.